A single sample is the source of the 26 T cell receptor beta chains below, sequenced in a study of OX40 agonist ivuxolimab in advanced cancers. Using immunoSEQ multiplex PCR, the repertoire was profiled, and TCRdb retains in-frame clones only, with some absent. This repertoire shows 60,000 to 65,000 clones, roughly 91% found once; its top ten account for roughly 25%. Sequenced here: CD4+ or CD8+ T cells sorted from blood, sampled in a trial of the OX40 agonist ivuxolimab. Receptor source: an adult with an advanced solid tumor such as melanoma, head and neck, liver or kidney cancer.

The J gene is TRBJ1-1, the V gene TRBV5-1; no definite D call. The germline V gene has CDR1 SGHRS and CDR2 YFSETQ. Trimming pared 9 bases from V and 3 bases from J, leaving 15 bases between. The CDR3 has 13 amino acids. CDR3 region: CATSVAGDTEAFF. The CDR3 DNA is TGCGCCACCTCCGTCGCCGGGGACACTGAAGCTTTCTTT.

This clone was seen a few times. This chain connects TRBV4-3 to TRBJ1-4; a weak D match, TRBD1 (5 bases). The germline V gene has CDR1 LGHNA and CDR2 YSLEER. This CDR3 spans 14 amino acids. V was pared by 1 base and J by 8 bases, with 11 bases between. The DNA of the CDR3 is TGCGCCAGCAGCCAAGCCAGGGTGGAGGAAAAACTGTTTTTT. Its translation is CASSQARVEEKLFF.

This rearrangement joins TRBV7-9 to TRBJ2-1; D is unclear. The V gene's germline CDR1 is SEHNR and CDR2 FQNEAQ (reference sequence). The CDR3 sequence is 15 residues long. The V end was cut by 7 bases, the J end by 7 bases, with 20 bases between. In DNA, the CDR3 is TGTGCCAGCACCACCCATCGGACCCCGGCTAATGAGCAGTTCTTC. Translation: CASTTHRTPANEQFF.

This sequence joins TRBV7-2 and TRBJ2-5, with D tentatively TRBD1 (8 bases). Germline assignment: CDR1 SGHTA and CDR2 FQGNSA. The V end lost 1 base, the J end lost 1 base, and 13 bases lay between the germline ends. The length of the CDR3 is 16 residues. For the CDR3, the DNA is TGTGCCAGCAGCTTAGTTAACAGGGGGGGCCAAGAGACCCAGTACTTC. Translated: CASSLVNRGGQETQYF.

The chain carries TRBV6-5 and TRBJ1-1, with D uncertain. The CDR3 covers 12 residues. CDR1 MNHEY and CDR2 SVGAGI come from the germline V gene. Trimming removed 4 bases at V and 0 bases at J, with 3 bases between. The CDR3 coding sequence is TGTGCCAGCAGTTCGGTGAACACTGAAGCTTTCTTT. Translated: CASSSVNTEAFF.

J is TRBJ2-2 and V is TRBV28; D is possibly TRBD1 or TRBD2 (6 bases each). Trimming pared 6 bases from V and 3 bases from J, leaving 17 bases between. The CDR3 loop spans 16 amino acids. Germline V lookup: CDR1 MDHEN, CDR2 SYDVKM. The CDR3 loop reads CASSVSTGGDTGELFF. In DNA, the CDR3 is TGTGCCAGCAGCGTATCGACAGGCGGGGACACCGGGGAGCTGTTTTTT.

The chain joins TRBV10-3 to TRBJ2-3; 8 bases fit TRBD1. The CDR3 contains 14 residues. Germline values: CDR1 ENHRY, CDR2 SYGVKD. Trimming took 2 bases from V and 5 from J; bases not matched to a gene: 3. CDR3 sequence (DNA): TGTGCCATCAGTGAGGACAGGGGAGGAGATACGCAGTATTTT. Translation gives CAISEDRGGDTQYF.

J is TRBJ1-3 and V is TRBV5-1; TRBD1 matches 8 bases. Per germline, CDR1 SGHRS and CDR2 YFSETQ. J was trimmed by 0 bases and V by 2 bases; bases with no gene match: 4. The CDR3 runs to 16 residues. CDR3 in amino acids: CASSFGQGSSGNTIYF. Written as DNA, the CDR3 is TGCGCCAGCAGCTTTGGACAGGGCAGCTCTGGAAACACCATATATTTT.

J is TRBJ2-2 and V is TRBV5-6; the D is unclear. CDR3 length: 13 amino acids. In germline, CDR1 is SGHDT, CDR2 YYEEEE. V lost 1 base to trimming and J lost 5 bases, with 6 bases between them. As DNA, the CDR3 is TGTGCCAGCAGCTTGTTGGGGACCGGGGAGCTGTTTTTT. Residues: CASSLLGTGELFF.

This clone has only one observation. This rearrangement joins TRBV9 to TRBJ2-1; 9 nucleotides match TRBD2. V shed 3 bases, J shed 4 bases, and the junction held 8 bases outside the gene matches. This CDR3 is built from 16 residues. CDR1 and CDR2 from the germline V gene are SGDLS and YYNGEE. CDR3 DNA sequence: TGTGCCAGCAGCGCCGACGCTAGCGGGATATACAATGAGCAGTTCTTC. Protein product: CASSADASGIYNEQFF.

The chain combines TRBV6-6 with TRBJ1-2; 10 nucleotides match TRBD1. The CDR3 is 13 amino acids. The ends lost 5 bases at V and 7 bases at J; junction bases unmatched: 4. CDR1 and CDR2 (germline): MNHNY, SVGAGI (reference sequence). This CDR3 is CASSRWTGGGYTF. CDR3 bases: TGTGCCAGCAGTCGATGGACAGGGGGTGGCTACACCTTC.

The chain employs TRBV6-6 and TRBJ2-5; D might be TRBD1 or TRBD2, each matching 5 bases. Germline V CDR1 and CDR2: MNHNY, SVGAGI (reference sequence). The V and J ends lost 7 bases and 6 bases respectively, with 18 bases between them. CDR3 length: 14 residues. This chain's CDR3 is CASTPLLEGKTQYF. CDR3 nucleotides: TGTGCCAGCACCCCCTTGCTAGAGGGGAAGACCCAGTACTTC.

The chain has TRBV11-2 and TRBJ2-4; possibly TRBD2 for D (6 bases). The CDR3 has 14 amino acids. Germline assignment: CDR1 SGHAT and CDR2 FQNNGV. V was trimmed by 3 bases and J by 3 bases, leaving 9 bases between them. CDR3 nucleotide sequence: TGTGCCAGCAGCTTCTTCGGGAGCAAAAACATTCAGTACTTC. Protein: CASSFFGSKNIQYF.

The rearrangement uses TRBV7-2 and TRBJ2-7, with TRBD2 identical over 12 bases. With 3 bases clipped from V and 5 bases from J, the junction kept 8 bases outside the gene matches. Germline V CDR1 and CDR2: SGHTA, FQGNSA. CDR3 length equals 16 residues. The CDR3 region has the DNA TGTGCCAGCAGCTTTATCACGAGACTAGCGGGAGACGAGCAGTACTTC. It translates to CASSFITRLAGDEQYF. Variable domain in full (rest from reference TRBV7-2 and TRBJ2-7): GAGVSQSPSNKVTEKGKDVELRCDPISGHTALYWYRQSLGQGLEFLIYFQGNSAPDKSGLPSDRFSAERTGGSVSTLTIQRTQQEDSAVYLCASSFITRLAGDEQYFGPGTRLTVT.

This clone is a singleton in its sample. The J gene is TRBJ2-1, the V gene TRBV28, with 10 bases lining up with TRBD2. J gave up 3 bases and V 6 bases, and 2 bases lay outside the gene matches. Germline CDR1 and CDR2: MDHEN and SYDVKM. This CDR3 has 14 residues. The CDR3 DNA follows: TGTGCCAGCAGAGGACTAGCGGACTACAATGAGCAGTTCTTC. Amino acids: CASRGLADYNEQFF. Supplemented by reference TRBV28 and TRBJ2-1, the full variable domain reads DVKVTQSSRYLVKRTGEKVFLECVQDMDHENMFWYRQDPGLGLRLIYFSYDVKMKEKGDIPEGYSVSREKKERFSLILESASTNQTSMYLCASRGLADYNEQFFGPGTRLTVL.

This chain joins TRBV4-1 and TRBJ2-1, with D possibly matching TRBD2 (6 bases). This CDR3 contains 16 residues. Germline CDR1 is MGHRA and CDR2 is YSYEKL. The V gene lost 0 bases and the J gene lost 1 base, with 10 bases spanning the gap. Here the CDR3 DNA reads TGCGCCAGCAGCCAAGAGGGCGGGACTTCCTACAATGAGCAGTTCTTC. Amino acid sequence: CASSQEGGTSYNEQFF.

The CDR3 is CASSSTGDPYNEQFF. In nucleotides, the CDR3 is TGTGCCAGCAGTTCGACAGGGGACCCTTACAATGAGCAGTTCTTC. The chain couples TRBV27 to TRBJ2-1, with TRBD1 identical over 8 bases. The CDR3 has 15 residues. In germline, CDR1 is MNHEY, CDR2 SMNVEV (reference sequence). The V segment lost 4 bases and the J segment 4 bases; nucleotides outside the gene matches: 6.

The table lists this clone with a count of one. Relative to the germline gene, one junction end is altered; a read error may explain this. The V call is TRBV27, the J call TRBJ2-3, with D tentatively TRBD2 (5 bases). The CDR3 covers 16 residues. Germline V CDR1 and CDR2: MNHEY, SMNVEV (reference sequence). CDR3 bases: TGTGCCAGCAAAAAGACTACGCCTAGGAGCACAGATATGCAGTATTTT. Translation: CASKKTTPRSTDMQYF.

This clone was observed a handful of times. This chain joins TRBV14 and TRBJ1-1; D gene ambiguous. This CDR3 has 14 amino acids. Trimming pared 5 bases from V and 5 bases from J, leaving 15 bases between. Germline CDR1 SGHDN, CDR2 FVKESK. CDR3 DNA: TGTGCCAGCAGCAGGACGGGAGGAGGAACTGAAGCTTTCTTT. Its protein product is CASSRTGGGTEAFF.

The genes are TRBV27 and TRBJ2-1, with 11 bases lining up with TRBD2. The CDR3 runs to 14 residues. After removal of 5 bases from V and 10 bases from J, the junction contained 7 bases not matched to a gene. Germline values: CDR1 MNHEY, CDR2 SMNVEV (reference sequence). The CDR3 nucleotides read TGTGCCAGCAGTGTAGCGGGAGGGCCAGTAGAGCAGTTCTTC. Its protein is CASSVAGGPVEQFF.

The chain carries TRBV21-1 and TRBJ1-2; the listed D gene, TRBD1, was not tested against the DNA. TRBV21-1 is a pseudogene. The CDR3 totals 17 residues. In DNA, the CDR3 is TGTGCCAGCAGCAAAACCGCCGAAACAGGGGCAAACTATGGCTACACCTTC. This encodes CASSKTAETGANYGYTF.

The chain carries TRBV28 and TRBJ2-5; 11 bases line up with TRBD1. The assigned J gene may be wrong: the sequence end matches TRBJ2-7 better. In germline, CDR1 is MDHEN, CDR2 SYDVKM. The CDR3 consists of 15 residues. For the CDR3, the DNA is TGTGCCAGCCAAACTCCGGGACAGGGGGATTACGAGCAGTACTTC. Amino acid sequence: CASQTPGQGDYEQYF.

CDR3 DNA sequence: TGTGCCAGCAGCCGTCGGGACCTGGGGTACGAGCAGTACTTC. Its translation is CASSRRDLGYEQYF. The chain joins TRBV9 to TRBJ2-7; D assignment may be TRBD1 or TRBD2 (5 bases each). Germline V gene lookup returns CDR1 SGDLS and CDR2 YYNGEE. V lost 4 bases and J lost 4, with 15 bases in between. CDR3 length: 14 amino acids.

CDR3 bases: TGTGCCAGCAGTTCATACAGGGGGATGAGGACAGATACGCAGTATTTT. Its protein is CASSSYRGMRTDTQYF. This sequence joins TRBV27 and TRBJ2-3; the match to TRBD1 covers 8 bases. V shed 4 bases and J 3 bases; nucleotides not matched to a gene: 9. Germline CDR1 MNHEY, CDR2 SMNVEV (reference sequence). CDR3 size: 16 residues.

The chain is built from TRBV19 and TRBJ2-2; TRBD1 might be the D (7 bases). Germline assignment: CDR1 LNHDA and CDR2 SQIVND (reference sequence). The CDR3 length is 16 residues. V lost 8 bases to trimming and J lost 6 bases, with 22 bases between them. CDR3 sequence: CASPSEGQRSAGELFF. The DNA of the CDR3 is TGTGCCAGTCCCTCGGAGGGACAGAGAAGCGCCGGGGAGCTGTTTTTT.

The CDR3 is CASSKDRTNQPQHF. As DNA, the CDR3 is TGTGCCAGCAGTAAAGACAGGACCAATCAGCCCCAGCATTTT. The gene calls are TRBV7-9 and TRBJ1-5, with D tentatively TRBD1 (6 bases). This CDR3 is built from 14 residues. Deletions cut 6 bases from V and 3 bases from J, with 12 bases between. The germline V gene has CDR1 SEHNR and CDR2 FQNEAQ (reference sequence).